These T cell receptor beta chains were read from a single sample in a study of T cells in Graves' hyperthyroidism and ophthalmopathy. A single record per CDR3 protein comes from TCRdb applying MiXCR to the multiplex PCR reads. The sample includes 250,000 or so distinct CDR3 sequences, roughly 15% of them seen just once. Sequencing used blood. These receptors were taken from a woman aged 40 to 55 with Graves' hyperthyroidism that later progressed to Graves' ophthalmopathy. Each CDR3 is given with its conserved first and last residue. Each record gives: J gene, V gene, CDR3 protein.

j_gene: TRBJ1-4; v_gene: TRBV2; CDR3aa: CASSEALAGRKLFF
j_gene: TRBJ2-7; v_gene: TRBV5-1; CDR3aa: CASSRTSGTLEQYF
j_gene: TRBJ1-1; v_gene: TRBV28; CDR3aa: CASLTENTEAFF
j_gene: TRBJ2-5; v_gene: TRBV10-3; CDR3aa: CAIRPTGKETQYF
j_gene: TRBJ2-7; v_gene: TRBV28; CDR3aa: CASSRISSGSSAQYF
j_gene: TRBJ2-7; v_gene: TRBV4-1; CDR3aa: CASSQVARGDYEQYF
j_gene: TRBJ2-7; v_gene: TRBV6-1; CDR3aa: CASSEFTGQGHYEQYF
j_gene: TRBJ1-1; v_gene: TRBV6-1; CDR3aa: CASSVSTGWGTEAFF
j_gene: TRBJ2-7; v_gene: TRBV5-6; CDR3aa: CASSLLPGLAGEQYF
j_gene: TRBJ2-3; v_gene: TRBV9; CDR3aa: CASSVYPDTQYF
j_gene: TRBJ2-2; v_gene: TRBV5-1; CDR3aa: CASSSDRGANTGELFF
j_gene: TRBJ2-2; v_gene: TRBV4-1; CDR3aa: CASRGGPNTGELFF
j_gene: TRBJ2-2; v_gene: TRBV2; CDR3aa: CASSLELPRDRVGTGELFF
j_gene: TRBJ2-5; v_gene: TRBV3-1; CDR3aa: CASSQEGSLAEEYF
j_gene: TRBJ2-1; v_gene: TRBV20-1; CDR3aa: CSGDNNEQFF
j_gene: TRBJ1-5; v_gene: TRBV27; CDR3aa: CASSPRGTGGNQPQHF
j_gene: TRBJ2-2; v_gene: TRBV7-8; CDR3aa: CASSLITGGTTGELFF
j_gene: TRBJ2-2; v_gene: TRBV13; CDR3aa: CASRSGGGNTGELFF
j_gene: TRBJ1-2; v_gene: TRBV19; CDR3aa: CASSHRKGGYTF
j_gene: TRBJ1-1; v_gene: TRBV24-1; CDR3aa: CATSDRIRSEAFF
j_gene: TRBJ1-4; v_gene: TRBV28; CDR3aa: CASRLPGQGAGHYEKLFF
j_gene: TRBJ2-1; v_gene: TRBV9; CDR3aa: CASSMTGDLGYNEQFF
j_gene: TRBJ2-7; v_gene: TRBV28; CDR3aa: CASRTGVFYEQYF
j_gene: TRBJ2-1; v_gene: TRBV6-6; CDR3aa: CASSYLKIAGSSYNEQFF
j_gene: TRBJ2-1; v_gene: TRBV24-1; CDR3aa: CATSDFASGTSGVDEQFF
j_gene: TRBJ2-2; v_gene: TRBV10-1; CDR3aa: CASSGLAGVRTGELFF
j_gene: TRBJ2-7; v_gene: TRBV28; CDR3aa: CASSFLLAGNSYEQYF